This T cell receptor beta chain was captured in a study of CD8+ T cells in alopecia areata. Notes on this clone: Its target is not known.

Study conclusions and caveats: The study found higher clonality in lesional than normal scalp, especially in alopecia totalis/universalis. Sequencing of scalp samples also captures resident alphabeta T cells of normal skin. Mice gave a clearer picture of TCR sharing than patients did, possibly for HLA-related reasons.

V dropped 1 base and J dropped 7 bases, with 7 bases sitting between them. The germline V gene encodes CDR1 MGHRA and CDR2 YSYEKL. The CDR3 is made up of 13 amino acids. Extracted RNA was reverse transcribed, and the resulting cDNA served as sequencing template. Data came from immunoSEQ multiplex PCR; TCRdb stores just in-frame clones and leaves some out. The table shows over 150,000 clones, with 56% occurring only once. The chain links TRBV4-1 to TRBJ1-4; D uncertain. The source material was CD8+ T cells sorted from blood. The receptor was derived from a human donor in good health. The CDR3, as DNA: TGCGCCAGCAGCCAAGCGGCTGGTGAAAAACTGTTTTTT. Its protein is CASSQAAGEKLFF.